This T cell receptor (beta chain) was captured by sequencing in a study of vaccination and CD4 T cells after COVID-19. Described treatment: roughly ten-day PBMC culture with coronavirus spike peptide pools or control peptides (ViraFEST assay). The CDR3 runs to 15 residues. Germline V gives CDR1 SGHTA, CDR2 FQGNSA. Trimming shortened V by 1 base and J by 6 bases, and 13 bases separated the two germline ends. As to this clonotype: Its antigen is unknown.

Scientists ran DNA taken from cultured CD4+ T cells through the Oncomine TCR Beta short-read assay for sequencing. TCRdb re-derived calls from the PCR reads in MiXCR, one entry per CDR3 protein. The table lists under 10,000 distinct CDR3 sequences, around half of them singletons. This TCR derives from a human donor who had recovered from COVID-19. Source material: CD4+ T cells from blood, cultured in vitro. The rearrangement links TRBV7-2 to TRBJ2-1; no firm D call. The CDR3 coding sequence is TGTGCCAGCAGCTTAGGACACGCGGTAACCAATGAGCAGTTCTTC. Its protein product is CASSLGHAVTNEQFF.